A single T cell receptor (beta chain) is shown here with its context. This sample was taken from a study of blood T cell repertoires in COVID-19. Study-level information: The study drew acute and convalescent COVID-19 samples from the United States, Italy and Spain. Sources were T cells, B-cell-depleted T cells, or PBMCs; the material itself was cDNA or gDNA.

Trimming shortened V by 0 bases and J by 9 bases, and 18 bases separated the two germline ends. Looked up from germline, CDR1 is MNHEY and CDR2 is SVGAGI. The CDR3 has 16 amino acids. In the source study's methods: From reference gene primer amplification, estimates of nucleated cell counts were derived. Profiled with immunoSEQ multiplex PCR; TCRdb holds only in-frame clones, not every one. Clone size and V and J calls were adopted from that table, with D and trimming inferred from the DNA. The sample shows some 700,000 clones, more than 80% of them seen only once. The receptor was derived from a woman younger than 35 with acute or convalescent COVID-19. The chain links TRBV6-5 to TRBJ2-1; the D gene is possibly TRBD1 (6 bases). Sequenced input: peripheral blood. The CDR3 loop is CASSYSGVGRGLEQFF. CDR3 DNA sequence: TGTGCCAGCAGTTACTCGGGGGTCGGCAGGGGCCTTGAGCAGTTCTTC.